Below are 25 T cell receptor beta chains sequenced from a single sample in a study of OX40 agonist ivuxolimab in advanced cancers. Some clones are missing from TCRdb's copy, which holds only in-frame ones; the method was immunoSEQ multiplex PCR. This sample has some 17,000 clones, with about 90% found just once. This specimen was CD4+ or CD8+ T cells sorted from blood, taken in a trial of the OX40 agonist ivuxolimab. The source is an adult with an advanced solid tumor such as melanoma, head and neck, liver or kidney cancer.

The V gene is TRBV6-5, the J gene TRBJ2-7; D is possibly TRBD1 (6 bases). V lost 0 bases and J 2 bases, leaving 8 bases between the germline ends. Germline V lookup: CDR1 MNHEY, CDR2 SVGAGI. The CDR3 totals 14 residues. The CDR3 protein is CASSYSRTAYEQYF. The CDR3, as DNA: TGTGCCAGCAGTTACTCAAGGACAGCCTACGAGCAGTACTTC.

The rearrangement joins TRBV27 to TRBJ1-6, with TRBD1 matching over 7 bases. The junction had 9 bases not matched to a gene; V was cut back by 5 bases and J by 8 bases. CDR3 length equals 15 residues. In germline, CDR1 is MNHEY, CDR2 SMNVEV (reference sequence). CDR3 sequence: CASSTRDRGYSPLHF. The CDR3 bases are TGTGCCAGCAGTACCCGGGACAGAGGCTATTCACCCCTCCACTTT.

The chain has TRBV6-5 and TRBJ2-3, with D possibly being TRBD1 (5 bases). The CDR3 sequence is 14 residues long. The germline V and J ends were trimmed by 7 bases and 1 base, with 12 bases remaining between them. Germline CDR1 MNHEY, CDR2 SVGAGI. In DNA form, the CDR3 reads TGTGCCAGCACCGGTGGCAGGGGCACAGATACGCAGTATTTT. Its translation is CASTGGRGTDTQYF.

The chain recombines TRBV27 with TRBJ2-1; a possible D gene is TRBD2 (6 bases). CDR3 length: 12 amino acids. Trimming removed 6 bases from V and 9 bases from J, with 12 bases in between. Looked up from germline, CDR1 is MNHEY and CDR2 is SMNVEV (reference sequence). This chain's CDR3 is CASRRVGSEQFF. CDR3 coding DNA: TGTGCCAGCAGGAGAGTCGGGAGTGAGCAGTTCTTC.

The V and J genes are TRBV7-9 and TRBJ2-3, with D unresolved. Germline V gene lookup returns CDR1 SEHNR and CDR2 FQNEAQ (reference sequence). Trimming removed 1 base at V and 0 bases at J, with 8 bases between. This CDR3 is 15 amino acids long. The CDR3 DNA sequence: TGTGCCAGCAGCTTAGGGCCAGGAAGCACAGATACGCAGTATTTT. Translation gives CASSLGPGSTDTQYF. The full variable domain, completed using reference TRBV7-9 and TRBJ2-3, is DTGVSQNPRHKITKRGQNVTFRCDPISEHNRLYWYRQTLGQGPEFLTYFQNEAQLEKSRLLSDRFSAERPKGSFSTLEIQRTEQGDSAMYLCASSLGPGSTDTQYFGPGTRLTVL.

This sequence joins TRBV19 and TRBJ2-1; D unresolved. In germline, CDR1 is LNHDA, CDR2 SQIVND (reference sequence). The CDR3 loop spans 12 amino acids. V was shortened by 6 bases and J by 4 bases, with 7 bases between the two germline ends. The CDR3 DNA sequence: TGTGCCAGTAGAATGGGTTACAATGAGCAGTTCTTC. It specifies CASRMGYNEQFF.

The chain joins TRBV13 to TRBJ2-1, with D perhaps matching TRBD2 (6 bases). Looked up from germline, CDR1 is PRHDT and CDR2 is FYEKMQ (reference sequence). The CDR3 consists of 12 residues. V lost 7 bases and J 8 bases, leaving 12 bases between the germline ends. CDR3 nucleotide sequence: TGTGCCAGCACCCCTGGGGACTATGAGCAGTTCTTC. Its translation is CASTPGDYEQFF.

In its sample, this clone was seen once. The chain uses TRBV10-3 and TRBJ1-2; 7 nucleotides match TRBD1. Trimming took 10 bases from V and 7 from J; bases not matched to a gene: 9. The CDR3 spans 12 residues. Germline values: CDR1 ENHRY, CDR2 SYGVKD. This CDR3 is CATQGQLPGYTF. CDR3 in DNA: TGTGCCACCCAGGGACAGCTCCCTGGCTACACCTTC.

This chain joins TRBV18 and TRBJ2-5; the match to TRBD2 covers 7 bases. This CDR3 is 14 amino acids long. V lost 5 bases and J lost 2; bases outside the gene matches: 5. Germline V lookup: CDR1 KGHSH, CDR2 LQKENI. The chain's CDR3 is CASSVGLSQETQYF. CDR3 coding DNA: TGTGCCAGCTCAGTGGGACTATCTCAAGAGACCCAGTACTTC.

V is TRBV15 and J is TRBJ2-7, with no clear D. Germline CDR1 and CDR2: LNHNV and YYDKDF (reference sequence). V lost 1 base and J 3 bases, leaving 10 bases between the germline ends. The CDR3 spans 14 residues. The CDR3 region is CATSRVSASYEQYF. DNA for the CDR3: TGTGCCACCAGCAGAGTTTCGGCGAGCTACGAGCAGTACTTC.

The genes are TRBV10-1 and TRBJ1-2; tentatively, D is TRBD1 (5 bases). Trimming removed 2 bases from V and 4 bases from J, with 11 bases in between. The CDR3 extends over 14 amino acids. Germline-derived CDR1 and CDR2 are WNHNN and SYGVQD (reference sequence). As DNA, the CDR3 is TGCGCCAGCAGTGAGACTGAGGGGATCTATGGCTACACCTTC. Translation gives CASSETEGIYGYTF.

This sequence joins TRBV7-9 and TRBJ1-2, with D unresolved. CDR1 is SEHNR and CDR2 is FQNEAQ in the germline V gene (reference sequence). This CDR3 contains 15 residues. V lost 5 bases and J 3 bases, leaving 16 bases between the germline ends. CDR3 protein: CASSPAGIPHYGYTF. CDR3 bases: TGTGCCAGCAGCCCAGCGGGGATTCCCCACTATGGCTACACCTTC.

The chain links TRBV4-2 to TRBJ1-1, with D unresolved. The CDR3 is 15 amino acids. V was shortened by 4 bases and J by 1 base, with 13 bases between the two germline ends. The V gene's germline CDR1 is LGHNA and CDR2 YNFKEQ. CDR3 in amino acids: CASSPLNVANTEAFF. CDR3 coding DNA: TGTGCCAGCAGCCCTCTTAACGTGGCGAACACTGAAGCTTTCTTT.

V usage is TRBV9 and J usage is TRBJ1-2, with a possible D match to TRBD1 (5 bases). The CDR3 consists of 16 residues. Trimming removed 0 bases from V and 4 bases from J, with 16 bases in between. The V gene's germline CDR1 is SGDLS and CDR2 YYNGEE. The CDR3 DNA reads as TGTGCCAGCAGCGTAGGGGGAGGGGAGACCATCTATGGCTACACCTTC. Translation: CASSVGGGETIYGYTF. Drawing the rest from reference TRBV9 and TRBJ1-2, the complete variable domain is DSGVTQTPKHLITATGQRVTLRCSPRSGDLSVYWYQQSLDQGLQFLIQYYNGEERAKGNILERFSAQQFPDLHSELNLSSLELGDSALYFCASSVGGGETIYGYTFGSGTRLTVV.

The genes are TRBV14 and TRBJ2-7; D could derive from TRBD1 or TRBD2 (5 bases each). CDR3 length equals 13 residues. Trimming took off 4 bases at V and 5 bases at J, with 12 bases between the two ends. The V gene's germline CDR1 is SGHDN and CDR2 FVKESK. In nucleotides, the CDR3 is TGTGCCAGCAGCCTTACCTGGGACCACGAGCAGTACTTC. It codes for CASSLTWDHEQYF.

The rearrangement links TRBV27 to TRBJ1-4; D is perhaps TRBD1 (5 bases). Germline CDR1 and CDR2: MNHEY and SMNVEV (reference sequence). CDR3 size: 14 residues. The V and J ends lost 7 bases and 8 bases respectively, with 17 bases between them. Here the CDR3 reads CASNKYGGEEKLFF. The CDR3 nucleotides read TGTGCCAGCAACAAATACGGGGGAGAAGAAAAACTGTTTTTT.

The rearrangement links TRBV27 to TRBJ1-2, with D possibly TRBD1 on 5 matching bases. Germline V gene lookup returns CDR1 MNHEY and CDR2 SMNVEV (reference sequence). The CDR3 runs 13 residues. The germline V and J ends were trimmed by 5 bases and 4 bases, with 11 bases remaining between them. The CDR3 DNA sequence: TGTGCCAGCAGTCCGGGGGGGGTCTATGGCTACACCTTC. Residues: CASSPGGVYGYTF.

V and J are TRBV6-4 and TRBJ2-5; a weak D match, TRBD2 (6 bases). The DNA end is a closer match to TRBJ2-7, so the J assignment may be wrong. Germline CDR1 reads MRHNA; CDR2 reads SNTAGT. This CDR3 has 16 residues. The CDR3 protein is CASTSRGSPNPGEQYF. The CDR3 nucleotides are TGTGCCAGCACCTCCCGGGGGTCCCCCAATCCTGGCGAGCAGTACTTC.

This rearrangement joins TRBV7-7 to TRBJ2-7; 8 bases line up with TRBD2. Germline V gene lookup returns CDR1 SSHAT and CDR2 FNYEAQ (reference sequence). The J segment lost 5 bases and the V segment lost 3 bases, leaving 9 bases of the junction unmatched. The CDR3 contains 15 residues. The CDR3 nucleotides read TGTGCCAGCAGCTTGGGCGGGGGGCTCATGGACGAGCAGTACTTC. This codes for CASSLGGGLMDEQYF.

This chain connects TRBV19 to TRBJ1-5; the D is unclear. The CDR3 length is 15 residues. V was clipped by 6 bases and J by 2 bases, with 14 bases between them. The germline V gene has CDR1 LNHDA and CDR2 SQIVND (reference sequence). CDR3 region: CASSPGRYGNQPQHF. CDR3 in DNA: TGTGCCAGTAGCCCCGGGCGCTACGGCAATCAGCCCCAGCATTTT.

CDR3 nucleotide sequence: TGTGCCAGCAGACCCGACAGAAACCAAGAGACCCAGTACTTC. Translation gives CASRPDRNQETQYF. The chain links TRBV2 to TRBJ2-5; weak D call: TRBD1 (5 bases). Trimming cost V 6 bases and J 0 bases, with 11 bases left between them. In germline, CDR1 is SNHLY, CDR2 FYNNEI. There are 14 residues in the CDR3.

The V gene is TRBV4-1, the J gene TRBJ2-7, with 8 positions matching TRBD1. Trimming at V came to 0 bases and at J to 4 bases, leaving 5 bases not matched to a gene. The CDR3 is 15 residues long. CDR1 is MGHRA, CDR2 YSYEKL, per germline. The CDR3 DNA reads TGCGCCAGCAGCCAAGATCAGGGGGCGGGATACGAGCAGTACTTC. Its protein product is CASSQDQGAGYEQYF.

The gene calls are TRBV9 and TRBJ2-4, with 8 bases lining up with TRBD1. The V gene end was trimmed by 4 bases and the J gene end by 7 bases; junction bases not matched to a gene: 7. The germline V gene encodes CDR1 SGDLS and CDR2 YYNGEE. This CDR3 is built from 14 residues. CDR3 protein: CASSPGGRANIQYF. The CDR3 DNA follows: TGTGCCAGCAGCCCAGGGGGCAGGGCTAACATTCAGTACTTC.

In its sample, this clone was seen once. V is TRBV7-3 and J is TRBJ2-1; 8 bases align to TRBD2. CDR3 length: 15 amino acids. Losses at the gene ends were 8 bases for V and 0 bases for J; bases not matched to a gene: 6. The germline gives CDR1 SGHTA, CDR2 FQGTGA. CDR3 amino acids: CASCNGGASYNEQFF. The CDR3 bases are TGTGCCAGCTGTAACGGGGGGGCCTCCTACAATGAGCAGTTCTTC.

The chain couples TRBV4-1 to TRBJ1-1; TRBD1 matches at 7 bases. Germline trimming cut 8 bases from V and 8 bases from J; bases unmatched to any gene: 8. CDR3 length: 12 amino acids. The germline gives CDR1 MGHRA, CDR2 YSYEKL. The CDR3 protein is CASWGTGEEAFF. CDR3 in DNA: TGCGCCAGCTGGGGTACAGGGGAAGAAGCTTTCTTT.